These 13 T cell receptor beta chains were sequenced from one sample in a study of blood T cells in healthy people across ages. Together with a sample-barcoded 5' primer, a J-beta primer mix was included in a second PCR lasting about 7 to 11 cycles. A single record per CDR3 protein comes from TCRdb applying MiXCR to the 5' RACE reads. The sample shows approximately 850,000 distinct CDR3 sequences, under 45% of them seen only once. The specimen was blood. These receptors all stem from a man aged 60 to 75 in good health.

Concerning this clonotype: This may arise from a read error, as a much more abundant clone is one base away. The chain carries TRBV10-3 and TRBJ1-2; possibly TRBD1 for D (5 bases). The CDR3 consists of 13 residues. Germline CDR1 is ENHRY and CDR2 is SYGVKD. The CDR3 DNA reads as TGTGCCAGCAGTGAGGTTCAGGGAGGTGGCTACACCTTC. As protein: CASSEVQGGGYTF.

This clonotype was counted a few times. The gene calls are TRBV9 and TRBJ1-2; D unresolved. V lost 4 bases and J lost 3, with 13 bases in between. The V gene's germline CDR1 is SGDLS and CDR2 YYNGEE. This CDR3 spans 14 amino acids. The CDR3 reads CASSPGREDYGYTF. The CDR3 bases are TGTGCCAGCAGCCCAGGACGGGAGGACTATGGCTACACCTTC.

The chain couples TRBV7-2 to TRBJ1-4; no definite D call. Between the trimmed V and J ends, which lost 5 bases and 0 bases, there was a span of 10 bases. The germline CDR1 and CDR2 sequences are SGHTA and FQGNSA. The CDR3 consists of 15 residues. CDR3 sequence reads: CASSARAATNEKLFF. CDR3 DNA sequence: TGTGCCAGCAGCGCCCGGGCAGCAACTAATGAAAAACTGTTTTTT.

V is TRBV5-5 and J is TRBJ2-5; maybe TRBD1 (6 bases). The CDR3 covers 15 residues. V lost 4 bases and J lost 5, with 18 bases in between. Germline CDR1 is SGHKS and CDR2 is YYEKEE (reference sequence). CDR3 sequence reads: CASSPRTAVIETQYF. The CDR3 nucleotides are TGTGCCAGCAGCCCTCGGACAGCAGTCATTGAGACCCAGTACTTC.

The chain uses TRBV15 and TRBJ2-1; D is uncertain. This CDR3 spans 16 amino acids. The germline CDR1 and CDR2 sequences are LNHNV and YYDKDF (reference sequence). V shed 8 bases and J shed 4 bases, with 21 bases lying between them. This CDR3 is CATVKSASTTYNEQFF. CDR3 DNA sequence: TGTGCCACCGTAAAAAGCGCCAGTACTACTTACAATGAGCAGTTCTTC.

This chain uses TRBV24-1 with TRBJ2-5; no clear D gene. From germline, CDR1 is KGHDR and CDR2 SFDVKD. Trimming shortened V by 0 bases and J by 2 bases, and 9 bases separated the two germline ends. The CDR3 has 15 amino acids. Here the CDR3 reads CATSDLQVGQETQYF. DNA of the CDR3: TGTGCCACCAGTGATTTGCAAGTCGGTCAAGAGACCCAGTACTTC.

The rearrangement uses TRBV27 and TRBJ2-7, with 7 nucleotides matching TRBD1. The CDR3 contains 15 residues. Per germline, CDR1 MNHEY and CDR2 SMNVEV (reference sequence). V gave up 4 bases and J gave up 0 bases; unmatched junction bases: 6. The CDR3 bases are TGTGCCAGCAGTTCCGGGACAGCCGCCTCCTACGAGCAGTACTTC. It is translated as CASSSGTAASYEQYF.

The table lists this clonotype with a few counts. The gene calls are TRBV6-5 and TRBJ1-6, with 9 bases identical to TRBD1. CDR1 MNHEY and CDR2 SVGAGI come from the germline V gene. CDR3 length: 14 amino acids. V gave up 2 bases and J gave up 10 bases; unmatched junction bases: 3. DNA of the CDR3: TGTGCCAGCAGTTACGGGACAGGGATCTCACCCCTCCACTTT. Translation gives CASSYGTGISPLHF.

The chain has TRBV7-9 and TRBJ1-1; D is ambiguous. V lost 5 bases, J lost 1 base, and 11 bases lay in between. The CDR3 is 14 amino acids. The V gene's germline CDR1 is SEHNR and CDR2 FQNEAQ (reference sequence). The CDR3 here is CASSPGYRNTEAFF. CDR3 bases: TGTGCCAGCAGCCCGGGGTATAGGAACACTGAAGCTTTCTTT. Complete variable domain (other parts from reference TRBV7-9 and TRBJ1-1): DTGVSQNPRHKITKRGQNVTFRCDPISEHNRLYWYRQTLGQGPEFLTYFQNEAQLEKSRLLSDRFSAERPKGSFSTLEIQRTEQGDSAMYLCASSPGYRNTEAFFGQGTRLTVV.

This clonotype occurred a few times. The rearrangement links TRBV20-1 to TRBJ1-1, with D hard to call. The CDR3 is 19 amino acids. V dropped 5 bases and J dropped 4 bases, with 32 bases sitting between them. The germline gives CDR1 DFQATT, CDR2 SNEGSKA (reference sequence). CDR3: CSARPREALYLARATEAFF. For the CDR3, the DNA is TGCAGTGCTCGACCTAGGGAGGCATTGTATCTGGCGCGGGCCACTGAAGCTTTCTTT.

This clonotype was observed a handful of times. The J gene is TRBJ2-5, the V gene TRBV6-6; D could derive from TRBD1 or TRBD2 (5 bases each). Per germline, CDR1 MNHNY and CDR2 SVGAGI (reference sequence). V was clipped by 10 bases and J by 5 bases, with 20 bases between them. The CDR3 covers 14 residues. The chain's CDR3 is CATRTLNKGETQYF. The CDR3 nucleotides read TGTGCCACCCGGACTCTGAACAAGGGGGAGACCCAGTACTTC.

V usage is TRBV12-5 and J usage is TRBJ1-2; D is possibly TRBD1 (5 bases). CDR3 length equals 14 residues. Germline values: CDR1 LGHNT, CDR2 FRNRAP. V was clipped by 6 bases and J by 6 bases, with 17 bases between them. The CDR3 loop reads CASGQIQEGHGYTF. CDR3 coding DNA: TGTGCTAGTGGACAAATACAAGAGGGGCATGGCTACACCTTC.

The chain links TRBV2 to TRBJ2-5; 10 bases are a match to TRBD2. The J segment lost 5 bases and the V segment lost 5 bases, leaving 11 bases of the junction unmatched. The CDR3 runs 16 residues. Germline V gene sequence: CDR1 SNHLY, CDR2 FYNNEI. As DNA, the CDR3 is TGTGCCAGCAGTCCAAGTGTGCTAGCGGGGGACGAGACCCAGTACTTC. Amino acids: CASSPSVLAGDETQYF. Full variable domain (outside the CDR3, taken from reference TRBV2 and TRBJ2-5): EPEVTQTPSHQVTQMGQEVILRCVPISNHLYFYWYRQILGQKVEFLVSFYNNEISEKSEIFDDQFSVERPDGSNFTLKIRSTKLEDSAMYFCASSPSVLAGDETQYFGPGTRLLVL.